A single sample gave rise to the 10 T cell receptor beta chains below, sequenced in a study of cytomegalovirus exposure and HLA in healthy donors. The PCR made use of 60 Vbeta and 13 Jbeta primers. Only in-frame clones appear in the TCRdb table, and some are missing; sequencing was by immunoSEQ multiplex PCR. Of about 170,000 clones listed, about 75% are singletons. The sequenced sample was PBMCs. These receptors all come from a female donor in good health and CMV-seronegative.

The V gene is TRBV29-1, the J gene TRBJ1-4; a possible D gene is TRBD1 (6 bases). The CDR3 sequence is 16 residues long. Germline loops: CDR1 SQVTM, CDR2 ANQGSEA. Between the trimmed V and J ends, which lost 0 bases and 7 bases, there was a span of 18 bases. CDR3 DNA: TGCAGCGTTGAAGATATTAGTTCGGGGGGCTCTGAAAAACTGTTTTTT. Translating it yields CSVEDISSGGSEKLFF. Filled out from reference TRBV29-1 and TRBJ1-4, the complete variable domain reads SAVISQKPSRDICQRGTSLTIQCQVDSQVTMMFWYRQQPGQSLTLIATANQGSEATYESGFVIDKFPISRPNLTFSTLTVSNMSPEDSSIYLCSVEDISSGGSEKLFFGSGTQLSVL.

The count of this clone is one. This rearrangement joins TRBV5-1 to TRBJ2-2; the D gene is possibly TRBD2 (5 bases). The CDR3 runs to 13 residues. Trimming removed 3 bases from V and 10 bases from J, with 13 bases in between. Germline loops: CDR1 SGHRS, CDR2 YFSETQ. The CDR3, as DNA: TGCGCCAGCAGCTCCGGACTGGACGAGGAGCTGTTTTTT. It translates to CASSSGLDEELFF.

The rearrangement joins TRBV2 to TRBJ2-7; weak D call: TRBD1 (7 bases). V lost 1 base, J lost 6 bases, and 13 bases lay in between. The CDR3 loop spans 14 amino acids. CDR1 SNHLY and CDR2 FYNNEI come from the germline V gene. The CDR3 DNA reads TGTGCCAGCAGTGAAGGAGGAGGGGGCGGCGAGCAGTACTTC. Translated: CASSEGGGGGEQYF.

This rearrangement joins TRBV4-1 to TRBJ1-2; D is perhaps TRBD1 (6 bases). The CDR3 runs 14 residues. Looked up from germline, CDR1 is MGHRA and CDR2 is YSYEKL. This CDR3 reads CAAWGPGTRYGYTF. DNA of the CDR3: TGCGCGGCGTGGGGGCCGGGGACTAGGTATGGCTACACCTTC.

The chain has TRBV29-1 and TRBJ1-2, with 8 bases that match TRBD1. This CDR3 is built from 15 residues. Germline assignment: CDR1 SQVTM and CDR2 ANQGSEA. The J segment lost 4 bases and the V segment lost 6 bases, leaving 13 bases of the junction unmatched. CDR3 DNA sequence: TGCAGCGTCACACCCGGCCCGGGGACAGGCTATGGCTACACCTTC. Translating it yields CSVTPGPGTGYGYTF.

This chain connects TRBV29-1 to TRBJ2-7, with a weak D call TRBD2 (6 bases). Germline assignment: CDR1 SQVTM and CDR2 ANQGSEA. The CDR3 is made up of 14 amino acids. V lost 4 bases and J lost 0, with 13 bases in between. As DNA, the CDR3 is TGCAGCGTTGGCGGCGGGGAAAGCTCCTACGAGCAGTACTTC. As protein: CSVGGGESSYEQYF.

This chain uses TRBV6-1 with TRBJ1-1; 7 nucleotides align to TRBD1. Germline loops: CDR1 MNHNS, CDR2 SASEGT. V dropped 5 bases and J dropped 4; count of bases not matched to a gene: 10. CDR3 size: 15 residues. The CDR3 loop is CASSSELQGLTEAFF. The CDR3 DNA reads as TGTGCCAGCAGTTCCGAATTACAGGGGCTCACTGAAGCTTTCTTT.

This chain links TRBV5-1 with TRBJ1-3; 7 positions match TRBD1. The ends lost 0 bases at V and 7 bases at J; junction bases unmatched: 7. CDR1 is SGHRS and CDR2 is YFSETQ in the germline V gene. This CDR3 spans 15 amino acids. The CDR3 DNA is TGCGCCAGCAGCTTGGGCACCCGACAGGGTAACACCATATATTTT. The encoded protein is CASSLGTRQGNTIYF.

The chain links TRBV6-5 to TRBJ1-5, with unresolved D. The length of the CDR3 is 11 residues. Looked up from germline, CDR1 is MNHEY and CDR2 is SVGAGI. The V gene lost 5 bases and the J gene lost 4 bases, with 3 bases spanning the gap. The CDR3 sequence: CASSANQPQHF. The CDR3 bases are TGTGCCAGCAGTGCGAATCAGCCCCAGCATTTT.

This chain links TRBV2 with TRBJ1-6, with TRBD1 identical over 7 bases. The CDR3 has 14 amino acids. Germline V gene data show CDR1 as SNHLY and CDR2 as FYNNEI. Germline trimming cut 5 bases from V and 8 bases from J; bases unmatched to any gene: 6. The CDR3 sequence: CASSPMTGYSPLHF. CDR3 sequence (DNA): TGTGCCAGCAGTCCCATGACAGGGTATTCACCCCTCCACTTT. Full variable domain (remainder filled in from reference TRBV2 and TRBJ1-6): EPEVTQTPSHQVTQMGQEVILRCVPISNHLYFYWYRQILGQKVEFLVSFYNNEISEKSEIFDDQFSVERPDGSNFTLKIRSTKLEDSAMYFCASSPMTGYSPLHFGNGTRLTVT.